This T cell receptor (beta chain) came from a study of vaccination and CD4 T cells after COVID-19. In the case of this clonotype: Its antigen remains unknown.

Cultured CD4+ T cell DNA underwent sequencing with the Oncomine TCR Beta short-read assay. TCRdb reanalysed the PCR reads using MiXCR and keeps one entry per CDR3 protein. The sample contains about 13,000 distinct CDR3 sequences, 25% to 30% of which appear only once. Treatment reported: approximately nine-day PBMC culture with coronavirus spike peptide pools or control peptides (ViraFEST assay). Germline CDR1 is SGHRS and CDR2 is YFSETQ. V lost 4 bases, J lost 2 bases, and 6 bases lay in between. The CDR3 is 13 amino acids. Source: CD4+ T cells from blood, cultured in vitro, taken before SARS-CoV-2 vaccination. The chain couples TRBV5-1 to TRBJ2-2, with D possibly being TRBD2 (5 bases). The TCR comes from a human donor who received a COVID-19 vaccine. As DNA, the CDR3 is TGCGCCAGCAGCCTAGCCAACACCGGGGAGCTGTTTTTT. This translates into CASSLANTGELFF. The full variable domain, completed using reference TRBV5-1 and TRBJ2-2, is KAGVTQTPRYLIKTRGQQVTLSCSPISGHRSVSWYQQTPGQGLQFLFEYFSETQRNKGNFPGRFSGRQFSNSRSEMNVSTLELGDSALYLCASSLANTGELFFGEGSRLTVL.